Shown below are 9 T cell receptor beta chains from a single sample sequenced in a study of blood T cell repertoires in COVID-19. Method: immunoSEQ multiplex PCR; TCRdb's copy keeps in-frame clones and lacks some. The table shows around 160,000 clones, with 85% occurring only once. Specimen: peripheral blood. The receptors originated from a woman aged 35 to 49 with active or convalescent COVID-19.

V is TRBV7-2 and J is TRBJ1-2; TRBD1 matches 9 bases. J was trimmed by 4 bases and V by 4 bases; bases with no gene match: 7. The germline V gene has CDR1 SGHTA and CDR2 FQGNSA. This CDR3 has 15 amino acids. The CDR3 region has the DNA TGTGCCAGCAGCTCCCCGACAGGGGGGCCCTATGGCTACACCTTC. Protein product: CASSSPTGGPYGYTF.

This chain connects TRBV2 to TRBJ2-7; D gene uncertain. V lost 0 bases and J 5 bases, leaving 8 bases between the germline ends. Germline V gene sequence: CDR1 SNHLY, CDR2 FYNNEI. There are 13 residues in the CDR3. In nucleotides, the CDR3 is TGTGCCAGCAGTGAAGCCGAGGTCAACGAGCAGTACTTC. Translating it yields CASSEAEVNEQYF.

In this sample, this clone turned up once. This chain links TRBV6-5 with TRBJ1-1; tentatively, D is TRBD1 (6 bases). The CDR3 totals 16 residues. Between the trimmed V and J ends, which lost 4 bases and 0 bases, there was a span of 15 bases. Germline V CDR1 and CDR2: MNHEY, SVGAGI. The CDR3 DNA follows: TGTGCCAGCAGTTCAGGACAGTTTTTCATGAACACTGAAGCTTTCTTT. This codes for CASSSGQFFMNTEAFF.

This clone was seen only once. The chain is built from TRBV19 and TRBJ1-6; 8 bases are shared with TRBD1. The germline V gene has CDR1 LNHDA and CDR2 SQIVND (reference sequence). V was clipped by 3 bases and J by 4 bases; unmatched bases: 2. The CDR3 loop spans 15 amino acids. Here the CDR3 reads CASSMNRGYNSPLHF. Here the CDR3 DNA reads TGTGCCAGTAGTATGAACAGGGGGTATAATTCACCCCTCCACTTT.

This sequence joins TRBV2 and TRBJ2-3, with 13 positions matching TRBD2. This CDR3 is 17 amino acids long. Germline V gene lookup returns CDR1 SNHLY and CDR2 FYNNEI. V lost 10 bases to trimming and J lost 4 bases; unmatched junction nucleotides: 14. In DNA, the CDR3 is TGTGCCACTTGGATTACTAGCGGGAGGGGGCGGGCAGATACGCAGTATTTT. Residues: CATWITSGRGRADTQYF.

This clone is medium-sized in the sample. The V gene is TRBV18, the J gene TRBJ1-2; 10 bases align to TRBD1. The J segment lost 3 bases and the V segment lost 8 bases, leaving 9 bases of the junction unmatched. The CDR3 runs 15 residues. Germline V gene data show CDR1 as KGHSH and CDR2 as LQKENI. The CDR3 DNA sequence: TGTGCCAGCCAGCCCGACAGGGGGCATCACTATGGCTACACCTTC. Translation: CASQPDRGHHYGYTF.

The V call is TRBV11-2, the J call TRBJ2-7; perhaps TRBD2 as D (5 bases). Trimming stripped 4 bases from V and 2 bases from J, with 18 bases between. The CDR3 sequence is 16 residues long. Germline CDR1 reads SGHAT; CDR2 reads FQNNGV. The CDR3 reads CASSSPGETLAYEQYF. The CDR3 coding sequence is TGTGCCAGCAGCTCCCCCGGGGAGACTTTGGCCTACGAGCAGTACTTC.

This chain uses TRBV7-2 with TRBJ1-4; possible D gene TRBD1, 5 bases. Germline V gene lookup returns CDR1 SGHTA and CDR2 FQGNSA. Trimming took off 5 bases at V and 3 bases at J, with 10 bases between the two ends. The CDR3 totals 14 residues. The CDR3 region is CASSPRDSNEKLFF. DNA for the CDR3: TGTGCCAGCAGCCCCCGGGACTCTAATGAAAAACTGTTTTTT.

The genes are TRBV25-1 and TRBJ2-7, with a tentative D call TRBD1 (6 bases). CDR3 length: 16 residues. V was pared by 4 bases and J by 4 bases, with 20 bases between. CDR1 and CDR2 (germline): MGHDK, SYGVNS. CDR3 DNA: TGTGCCAGCAGTGCAGTTTCAGGGGCCTCCTGGTACGAGCAGTACTTC. Translation gives CASSAVSGASWYEQYF.